This entry is about one T cell receptor beta chain. As to time point: pretreatment peripheral blood. A total of 1 to 8 samples per patient were collected pretreatment and on-treatment. The protocol was immunoSEQ multiplex PCR, while the TCRdb copy is restricted to in-frame clones and leaves out a portion. The table lists almost 90,000 clones, roughly 84% of them singletons. Deletions cut 5 bases from V and 4 bases from J, with 12 bases between. The V gene's germline CDR1 is WNHNN and CDR2 SYGVQD (reference sequence). The CDR3 covers 13 residues. The source of the sample is a study of PD-L1 blockade in urothelial cancer. Across the study: At 3 weeks after treatment start (second dose) and again at 6 weeks, blood was analyzed.

This chain connects TRBV10-1 to TRBJ2-7; D perhaps matches TRBD2 (5 bases). The source of this sequence is a man aged 60 to 69 with urothelial cancer. The sample here was PBMCs, taken around atezolizumab (anti-PD-L1) treatment. The CDR3 region is CASSSGIGYEQYF. CDR3 DNA sequence: TGCGCCAGCAGTTCCGGGATAGGTTACGAGCAGTACTTC.